The 10 T cell receptor beta chains presented below share a single source sample, sequenced in a study of beta chain features in type 1 diabetes. Expressed TCRB transcripts got sequenced, as all isolated RNA was reverse transcribed. The data were produced by immunoSEQ multiplex PCR, yet TCRdb's version contains in-frame clones alone and is incomplete. The data show a few hundred thousand clones, about 16% seen once. Sequencing was carried out using naive CD4+ T cells from blood. The receptor source for this set is a woman under 30 in good health.

The chain has TRBV9 and TRBJ1-5; no definite D call. The CDR3 totals 13 residues. V was pared by 4 bases and J by 5 bases, with 10 bases between. Germline V lookup: CDR1 SGDLS, CDR2 YYNGEE. The CDR3 DNA is TGTGCCAGCAGCCTCTCGGAGTATCAGCCCCAGCATTTT. It encodes CASSLSEYQPQHF. Filled out from reference TRBV9 and TRBJ1-5, the complete variable domain reads DSGVTQTPKHLITATGQRVTLRCSPRSGDLSVYWYQQSLDQGLQFLIQYYNGEERAKGNILERFSAQQFPDLHSELNLSSLELGDSALYFCASSLSEYQPQHFGDGTRLSIL.

This clone was seen only a few times. The chain links TRBV2 to TRBJ1-3; D unclear. Germline V lookup: CDR1 SNHLY, CDR2 FYNNEI. The germline V and J ends were trimmed by 8 bases and 4 bases, with 9 bases remaining between them. CDR3 length: 12 amino acids. The CDR3, as DNA: TGTGCCAGCTCCAGCGGGGGAAACACCATATATTTT. It encodes CASSSGGNTIYF.

A note on this clone: This sample includes further DNA sequences coding for the same CDR3. V gene TRBV30 combines with J gene TRBJ1-1; the D is unclear. The germline V gene encodes CDR1 GTSNPN and CDR2 SVGIG (reference sequence). The ends were cut back, 0 bases at V and 1 base at J, with 6 bases in the middle. The CDR3 totals 13 residues. As DNA, the CDR3 is TGTGCCTGGAGTGTAAGAGGGAACACTGAAGCTTTCTTT. As protein: CAWSVRGNTEAFF.

This clone has just a few counts. V and J are TRBV23-1 and TRBJ1-1; the D gene is possibly TRBD1 (5 bases). TRBV23-1 is an ORF, with its function uncertain. The germline V and J ends were trimmed by 0 bases and 1 base, with 12 bases remaining between them. The CDR3 is made up of 16 amino acids. The CDR3 DNA is TGCGCCAGCAGTCAATCCGCGAGCCAGGGGAACACTGAAGCTTTCTTT. Translated, it gives CASSQSASQGNTEAFF.

The chain has TRBV5-6 and TRBJ1-1; 7 bases align to TRBD1. The CDR3 runs to 15 residues. The V gene's germline CDR1 is SGHDT and CDR2 YYEEEE. Unmatched junction bases numbered 8, after V lost 6 bases and J lost 0 bases. In DNA, the CDR3 is TGTGCCAGCATGCCGAGGGGGCTAGTGAACACTGAAGCTTTCTTT. Translation: CASMPRGLVNTEAFF.

This chain uses TRBV5-1 with TRBJ1-4, with D possibly matching TRBD1 (5 bases). The CDR3 contains 14 residues. CDR1 is SGHRS and CDR2 is YFSETQ in the germline V gene. Trimming pared 2 bases from V and 5 bases from J, leaving 10 bases between. The CDR3 here is CASSLMSGNEKLFF. The CDR3, as DNA: TGCGCCAGCAGCTTAATGTCAGGGAATGAAAAACTGTTTTTT. The full variable domain, with the rest looked up from reference TRBV5-1 and TRBJ1-4, is KAGVTQTPRYLIKTRGQQVTLSCSPISGHRSVSWYQQTPGQGLQFLFEYFSETQRNKGNFPGRFSGRQFSNSRSEMNVSTLELGDSALYLCASSLMSGNEKLFFGSGTQLSVL.

On this clone: Mismatch with germline at one junction end may stem from a read error. The chain links TRBV28 to TRBJ2-1, with D hard to call. The germline V gene encodes CDR1 MDHEN and CDR2 SYDVKM. This CDR3 is 12 amino acids long. CDR3 amino acids: CASRPMYSEQFF. Here the CDR3 DNA reads TGTGCCAGCAGGCCTATGTACAGTGAGCAGTTCTTC.

The chain couples TRBV7-9 to TRBJ1-5; D is unresolved. V dropped 2 bases and J dropped 6 bases, with 5 bases sitting between them. The CDR3 runs to 12 residues. Germline lookup yields CDR1 SEHNR and CDR2 FQNEAQ (reference sequence). The CDR3 reads CASSLKLQPQHF. The DNA of the CDR3 is TGTGCCAGCAGCTTAAAACTTCAGCCCCAGCATTTT.

The table lists this clone with a few counts. The chain recombines TRBV5-1 with TRBJ2-2; no firm D call. The germline CDR1 and CDR2 sequences are SGHRS and YFSETQ. With 4 bases removed from V and 4 bases from J, the gap between germline ends came to 11 bases. This CDR3 is built from 14 residues. In DNA, the CDR3 is TGCGCCAGCAGCCCGCCTCGGAGCACCGGGGAGCTGTTTTTT. Residues: CASSPPRSTGELFF. The full variable domain, completed using reference TRBV5-1 and TRBJ2-2, is KAGVTQTPRYLIKTRGQQVTLSCSPISGHRSVSWYQQTPGQGLQFLFEYFSETQRNKGNFPGRFSGRQFSNSRSEMNVSTLELGDSALYLCASSPPRSTGELFFGEGSRLTVL.

This clone was observed once. The chain joins TRBV5-1 to TRBJ2-7; TRBD1 aligns across 11 bases. J was trimmed by 1 base and V by 3 bases; bases with no gene match: 3. Per germline, CDR1 SGHRS and CDR2 YFSETQ. The CDR3 runs to 15 residues. Here the CDR3 DNA reads TGCGCCAGCAGCTCGGGACAGGGGGTGTCCTACGAGCAGTACTTC. Its protein is CASSSGQGVSYEQYF.